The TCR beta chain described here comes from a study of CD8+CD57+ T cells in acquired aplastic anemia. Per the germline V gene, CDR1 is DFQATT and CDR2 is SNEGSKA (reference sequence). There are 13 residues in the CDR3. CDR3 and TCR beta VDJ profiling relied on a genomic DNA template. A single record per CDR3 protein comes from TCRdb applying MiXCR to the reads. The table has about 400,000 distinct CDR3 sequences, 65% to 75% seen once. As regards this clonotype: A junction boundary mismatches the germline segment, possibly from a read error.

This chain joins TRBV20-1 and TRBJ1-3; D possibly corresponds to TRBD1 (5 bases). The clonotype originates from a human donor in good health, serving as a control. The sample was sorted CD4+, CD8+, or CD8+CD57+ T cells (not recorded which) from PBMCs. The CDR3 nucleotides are TGCAGCGTAGAGACCGGGGCTGGAAAAACCATATATTTT. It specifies CSVETGAGKTIYF.